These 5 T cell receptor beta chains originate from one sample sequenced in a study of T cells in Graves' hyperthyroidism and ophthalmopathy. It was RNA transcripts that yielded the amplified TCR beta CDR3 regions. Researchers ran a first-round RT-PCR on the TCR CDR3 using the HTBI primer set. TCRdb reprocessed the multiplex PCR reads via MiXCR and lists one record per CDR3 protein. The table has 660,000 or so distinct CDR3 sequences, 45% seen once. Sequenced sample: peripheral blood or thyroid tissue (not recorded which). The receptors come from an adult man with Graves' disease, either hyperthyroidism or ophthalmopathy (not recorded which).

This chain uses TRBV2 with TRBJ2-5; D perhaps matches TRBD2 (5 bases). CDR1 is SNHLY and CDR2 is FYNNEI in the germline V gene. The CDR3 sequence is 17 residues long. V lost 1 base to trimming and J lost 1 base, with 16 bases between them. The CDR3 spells CASSEERVVGGQETQYF. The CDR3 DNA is TGTGCCAGCAGTGAAGAGAGGGTAGTTGGAGGCCAAGAGACCCAGTACTTC.

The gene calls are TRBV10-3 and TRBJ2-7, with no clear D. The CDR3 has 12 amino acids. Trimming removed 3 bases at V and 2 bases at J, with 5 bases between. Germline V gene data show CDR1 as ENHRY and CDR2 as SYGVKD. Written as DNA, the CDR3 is TGTGCCATCAGTGACAGACCCTACGAGCAGTACTTC. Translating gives CAISDRPYEQYF.

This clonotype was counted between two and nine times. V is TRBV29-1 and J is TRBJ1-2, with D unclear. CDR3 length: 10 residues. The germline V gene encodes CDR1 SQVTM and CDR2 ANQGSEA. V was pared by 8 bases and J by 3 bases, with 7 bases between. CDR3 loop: CSWTDYGYTF. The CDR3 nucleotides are TGCAGCTGGACTGACTATGGCTACACCTTC.

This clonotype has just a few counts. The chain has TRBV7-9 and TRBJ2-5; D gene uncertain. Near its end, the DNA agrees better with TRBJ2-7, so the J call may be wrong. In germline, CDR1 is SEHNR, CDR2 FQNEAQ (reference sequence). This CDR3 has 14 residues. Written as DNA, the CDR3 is TGTGCCAGCAGCTTGTTTCTTCCCCCCTACGAGCAGTACTTC. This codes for CASSLFLPPYEQYF.

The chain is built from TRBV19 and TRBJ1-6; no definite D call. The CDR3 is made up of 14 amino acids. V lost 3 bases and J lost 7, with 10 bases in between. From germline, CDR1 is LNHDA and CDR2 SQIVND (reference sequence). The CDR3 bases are TGTGCCAGTAGTATGCGACATACCAATTCACCCCTCCACTTT. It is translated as CASSMRHTNSPLHF. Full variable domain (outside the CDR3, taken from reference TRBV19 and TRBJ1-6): DGGITQSPKYLFRKEGQNVTLSCEQNLNHDAMYWYRQDPGQGLRLIYYSQIVNDFQKGDIAEGYSVSREKKESFPLTVTSAQKNPTAFYLCASSMRHTNSPLHFGNGTRLTVT.